This TCR beta chain was recovered during a study of blood T cell repertoires in COVID-19. Study-wide background: Sources were T cells, B-cell-depleted T cells, or PBMCs; the material itself was cDNA or gDNA.

In the authors' workflow: Amplifying reference gene primers gave estimates of nucleated cell counts. Generated by immunoSEQ multiplex PCR, the TCRdb table keeps only in-frame clones and is missing some. The D gene and trimming were derived from the DNA, and the V and J assignments and clone size from that table. Among about 240,000 clones listed, 85% to 90% were seen once. This clone was observed a single time. Losses at the gene ends were 2 bases for V and 2 bases for J; bases not matched to a gene: 5. The CDR3 is made up of 16 amino acids. Germline loops: CDR1 LGHDT, CDR2 YNNKEL (reference sequence).

The V gene is TRBV3-1 (or the pseudogene TRBV3-2), the J gene TRBJ1-2; TRBD1 agrees at 10 bases. The TCR originated in a man aged 60 to 69 with acute or convalescent COVID-19. What was sequenced was peripheral blood. The CDR3, as DNA: TGTGCCAGCAGCCAAATGCGGACAGGGGGGAACTATGGCTACACCTTC. It encodes CASSQMRTGGNYGYTF.